A single sample is the source of the 3 T cell receptor beta chains below, sequenced in a study of CD8 T cells in Susac syndrome. The RNA input was about 0.5 to 1 ug, and it was reverse transcribed with random hexamers. Using its own MiXCR run on the immunoSEQ multiplex PCR reads, TCRdb lists one record per CDR3 protein. Of a few hundred thousand distinct CDR3 sequences listed, approximately 85% are singletons. The sequencing input was CD8+ T cells from PBMCs. These receptors all come from a human donor with multiple sclerosis.

V gene TRBV28 combines with J gene TRBJ1-5, with 12 bases matching TRBD1. V trimming: 7 bases; J trimming: 5 bases; junction bases outside the gene matches: 12. Germline V gives CDR1 MDHEN, CDR2 SYDVKM. CDR3 length: 17 amino acids. The CDR3 sequence: CASNVPSGQGAYQPQHF. The DNA for the CDR3 is TGTGCCAGCAACGTACCATCGGGACAGGGGGCATATCAGCCCCAGCATTTT. Using reference TRBV28 and TRBJ1-5 for the parts outside the CDR3, the full variable domain is DVKVTQSSRYLVKRTGEKVFLECVQDMDHENMFWYRQDPGLGLRLIYFSYDVKMKEKGDIPEGYSVSREKKERFSLILESASTNQTSMYLCASNVPSGQGAYQPQHFGDGTRLSIL.

The CDR3 bases are TGTGCCAGCAGTTACTCTCCAGCGGAACAACAAGAGACCCAGTACTTC. Its translation is CASSYSPAEQQETQYF. The J gene is TRBJ2-5, the V gene TRBV6-6; possible D gene TRBD2, 5 bases. Germline CDR1 is MNHNY and CDR2 is SVGAGI (reference sequence). Trimming cost V 0 bases and J 2 bases, with 13 bases left between them. The CDR3 spans 16 residues.

The rearrangement joins TRBV18 to TRBJ1-5, with a possible D match to TRBD1 (6 bases). Germline V gene data show CDR1 as KGHSH and CDR2 as LQKENI. This CDR3 has 15 residues. The V end was cut by 0 bases, the J end by 7 bases, with 13 bases between. In DNA, the CDR3 is TGTGCCAGCTCACCACCTACGCAGGGGCGCCAGCCCCAGCATTTT. This sequence encodes CASSPPTQGRQPQHF. Full variable domain (remainder filled in from reference TRBV18 and TRBJ1-5): NAGVMQNPRHLVRRRGQEARLRCSPMKGHSHVYWYRQLPEEGLKFMVYLQKENIIDESGMPKERFSAEFPKEGPSILRIQQVVRGDSAAYFCASSPPTQGRQPQHFGDGTRLSIL.